This TCR beta chain was captured in a study of blood T cell repertoires in COVID-19. The CDR3 covers 16 residues. J gave up 7 bases and V 6 bases, and 16 bases lay outside the gene matches. Looked up from germline, CDR1 is MNHNY and CDR2 is SVGAGI (reference sequence). As processed by the authors: By means of reference gene primer amplification, nucleated cell counts were estimated. Assay used: immunoSEQ multiplex PCR; TCRdb lists only in-frame clones, some missing. That table gives V, J and clone size, and the DNA gave D and trimming. Of roughly 250,000 clones in the sample, 75% to 95% were seen once.

The TCR was taken from a person aged 18-29 years with COVID-19, enrolled during active disease. Specimen: peripheral blood. The chain recombines TRBV6-6 with TRBJ1-2; 8 nucleotides match TRBD1. CDR3 coding DNA: TGTGCCAGCAGGTACCCGGCGGACAGGGCTATCGGTGGCTACACCTTC. Encoded protein: CASRYPADRAIGGYTF.